This T cell receptor beta chain was captured in a study of vaccination and CD4 T cells after COVID-19. Study at large: Stimulation of cells relied on overlapping spike peptides derived from SARS-CoV-2, HCoV-NL63, HCoV-OC43 and HCoV-229E.

The germline V gene has CDR1 SGHTA and CDR2 FQGNSA. The CDR3 has 13 amino acids. V lost 5 bases and J lost 0, with 8 bases in between. Oncomine TCR Beta short-read sequencing was applied to DNA from cultured CD4+ T cells. Investigators isolated genomic DNA from cultured CD4+ T cells. TCRdb reprocessed the PCR reads via MiXCR and lists one record per CDR3 protein. The repertoire consists of fewer than 9,500 distinct CDR3 sequences, with 34% occurring once and the leading ten covering about a fifth. Treatment specified: approximately 9-day PBMC culture with coronavirus spike peptide pools or control peptides (ViraFEST assay). CD4+ T-cell collection from the unexposed donor predated the COVID-19 pandemic (2011-2018). Overall study results and limits: Median reactive clonotypes, those recognizing SARS-CoV-2, rose from 21 to 38, not significantly.

Concerning this clonotype itself: What it binds is not known.

The sequence was obtained from a human donor in good health. The chain uses TRBV7-2 and TRBJ2-7, with D uncertain. The sequenced material came from CD4+ T cells from blood, cultured in vitro. The CDR3 sequence is CASSPVNSYEQYF. The CDR3, as DNA: TGTGCCAGCAGCCCCGTCAACTCCTACGAGCAGTACTTC.